This T cell receptor (beta chain) came from a study of cytomegalovirus exposure and HLA in healthy donors. General study findings and limits: In a later analysis, specific HLA alleles were associated with some 16,000 TCR beta sequences at a 0.05 false discovery rate. Later work found that TCR association rates differed between HLA loci; DRB1 had the most and HLA-C the fewest.

Those who donated were healthy bone marrow donors. The PCR employed 60 Vbeta primers together with 13 Jbeta primers. Measured with immunoSEQ multiplex PCR; TCRdb has only the in-frame clones, and not every one. This table has over 100,000 clones, roughly 70% appearing once. As concerns this clone: What it recognizes is unknown.

The CDR3 has 15 amino acids. Unmatched junction bases numbered 9, after V lost 4 bases and J lost 2 bases. Germline V gene sequence: CDR1 SGHDT, CDR2 YYEEEE. Sequenced material: PBMCs. The rearrangement links TRBV5-6 to TRBJ2-7, with 7 bases that match TRBD2. The TCR was taken from a man aged 35 to 55 in good health and CMV-seronegative. The CDR3 sequence is CASSTERGLPYEQYF. Here the CDR3 DNA reads TGTGCCAGCAGCACAGAGCGGGGTCTTCCCTACGAGCAGTACTTC.